These 18 T cell receptor beta chains share one sample of origin, sequenced in a study of cytomegalovirus exposure and HLA in healthy donors. The PCR ran on 60 Vbeta and 13 Jbeta primers. Some clones are missing from TCRdb's copy, which holds only in-frame ones; the method was immunoSEQ multiplex PCR. The sample records 100,000 to 120,000 clones, around 80% being singletons. Input material: PBMCs. These receptor sequences come from a young man in good health and CMV-seronegative.

The chain carries TRBV18 and TRBJ1-1; 7 bases are a match to TRBD1. The CDR3 is made up of 16 amino acids. Germline V CDR1 and CDR2: KGHSH, LQKENI. V was clipped by 5 bases and J by 0 bases; unmatched bases: 9. The CDR3 DNA sequence: TGTGCCAGCTCAAAGACAGGGAACAAAGTGAACACTGAAGCTTTCTTT. Its translation is CASSKTGNKVNTEAFF. Based on the CDR3 plus reference TRBV18 and TRBJ1-1, the full variable domain is NAGVMQNPRHLVRRRGQEARLRCSPMKGHSHVYWYRQLPEEGLKFMVYLQKENIIDESGMPKERFSAEFPKEGPSILRIQQVVRGDSAAYFCASSKTGNKVNTEAFFGQGTRLTVV.

This clone was detected only once. The chain joins TRBV2 to TRBJ2-7; TRBD2 aligns across 11 bases. Germline V gene lookup returns CDR1 SNHLY and CDR2 FYNNEI. Losses at the gene ends were 4 bases for V and 5 bases for J; bases not matched to a gene: 4. The CDR3 has 14 residues. CDR3 protein: CASSASGRRNEQYF. Here the CDR3 DNA reads TGTGCCAGCAGTGCTAGCGGGAGGCGGAACGAGCAGTACTTC. The whole variable domain, filled in from reference TRBV2 and TRBJ2-7, reads EPEVTQTPSHQVTQMGQEVILRCVPISNHLYFYWYRQILGQKVEFLVSFYNNEISEKSEIFDDQFSVERPDGSNFTLKIRSTKLEDSAMYFCASSASGRRNEQYFGPGTRLTVT.

The V and J genes are TRBV7-3 and TRBJ2-5, with 8 bases fitting TRBD2. The germline gives CDR1 SGHTA, CDR2 FQGTGA. V lost 2 bases, J lost 4 bases, and 15 bases stayed unmatched. This CDR3 is 18 amino acids long. In nucleotides, the CDR3 is TGTGCCAGCAGCTTATACCCCCTTAGGACTAGCCCCTCAGAGACCCAGTACTTC. The encoded protein is CASSLYPLRTSPSETQYF.

The V call is TRBV7-9, the J call TRBJ1-1; D uncertain. V lost 1 base and J lost 0, with 6 bases in between. The germline V gene encodes CDR1 SEHNR and CDR2 FQNEAQ (reference sequence). This CDR3 comprises 14 residues. The CDR3 DNA is TGTGCCAGCAGCTTAGGACACGTGAACACTGAAGCTTTCTTT. Translation gives CASSLGHVNTEAFF.

This clone was picked up one time. CDR3 bases: TGTGCCAGCAGTGACTCGATAGCGGGGGCCTCCGATCTCAATCAGCCCCAGCATTTT. This codes for CASSDSIAGASDLNQPQHF. This sequence joins TRBV6-4 and TRBJ1-5, with a possible D match to TRBD1 (6 bases). CDR3 size: 19 residues. Trimming stripped 0 bases from V and 3 bases from J, with 21 bases between. CDR1 and CDR2 (germline): MRHNA, SNTAGT.

V is TRBV5-1 and J is TRBJ2-7; 11 nucleotides match TRBD1. The junction had 8 bases not matched to a gene; V was cut back by 3 bases and J by 6 bases. The CDR3 is 15 amino acids. In germline, CDR1 is SGHRS, CDR2 YFSETQ. The CDR3 protein is CASSSLGQGVLEQYF. Here the CDR3 DNA reads TGCGCCAGCAGCTCCCTGGGACAGGGGGTACTCGAGCAGTACTTC.

This clone was found once. The J gene is TRBJ1-2, the V gene TRBV4-2, with 8 bases identical to TRBD1. The CDR3 length is 13 residues. V shed 4 bases and J 3 bases; nucleotides not matched to a gene: 1. Germline V gene sequence: CDR1 LGHNA, CDR2 YNFKEQ. The CDR3 coding sequence is TGTGCCAGCAGCCCAGGGGGCGACTATGGCTACACCTTC. This sequence encodes CASSPGGDYGYTF.

This clone occurred a few times. The chain joins TRBV5-4 to TRBJ2-1; D may be TRBD2 (6 bases). The germline CDR1 and CDR2 sequences are SGHNT and YYREEE (reference sequence). This CDR3 has 15 residues. Trimming left V 5 bases short and J 1 base short, with 13 bases between. Written as DNA, the CDR3 is TGTGCCAGCAGACCGGGACTCCCTTCCTACAATGAGCAGTTCTTC. It is translated as CASRPGLPSYNEQFF.

The rearrangement joins TRBV5-4 to TRBJ2-1; D is possibly TRBD2 (6 bases). Germline CDR1 is SGHNT and CDR2 is YYREEE (reference sequence). The CDR3 extends over 16 amino acids. Trimming stripped 2 bases from V and 8 bases from J, with 20 bases between. CDR3 nucleotide sequence: TGTGCCAGCAGCTTAGGTCGGGGAGGTATTGGCGATGAGCAGTTCTTC. Its translation: CASSLGRGGIGDEQFF.

This chain uses TRBV6-1 with TRBJ2-1, with 7 bases fitting TRBD1. Trimming cost V 6 bases and J 5 bases; bases outside gene matches: 4. Germline V gene lookup returns CDR1 MNHNS and CDR2 SASEGT. CDR3 size: 13 residues. The CDR3 coding sequence is TGTGCCAGCAGGGTGACAGGGAACAATGAGCAGTTCTTC. This encodes CASRVTGNNEQFF.

In its sample, this clone was seen a few times. The chain links TRBV7-2 to TRBJ1-2; D is unclear. CDR3 length: 13 amino acids. Trimming pared 1 base from V and 7 bases from J, leaving 10 bases between. Germline loops: CDR1 SGHTA, CDR2 FQGNSA. DNA of the CDR3: TGTGCCAGCAGCTTAGTGGGAGTCGGTGGCTACACCTTC. This gives the protein CASSLVGVGGYTF.

This sequence joins TRBV28 and TRBJ2-7, with TRBD1 identical over 7 bases. Losses at the gene ends were 2 bases for V and 0 bases for J; bases not matched to a gene: 7. Germline lookup yields CDR1 MDHEN and CDR2 SYDVKM. The CDR3 extends over 16 amino acids. The CDR3 loop is CASSLPDRESSYEQYF. The CDR3 bases are TGTGCCAGCAGTTTACCCGACAGGGAAAGCTCCTACGAGCAGTACTTC.

This sequence joins TRBV4-3 and TRBJ2-1; the D gene is possibly TRBD1 (5 bases). The germline gives CDR1 LGHNA, CDR2 YSLEER. This CDR3 comprises 15 residues. V gave up 0 bases and J gave up 8 bases, with 14 bases separating them. CDR3 loop: CASSQDMGRADEQFF. Written as DNA, the CDR3 is TGCGCCAGCAGCCAAGATATGGGCAGGGCGGATGAGCAGTTCTTC.

This clone appeared a single time. CDR3 in amino acids: CASSWDRGSNEQFF. The CDR3 coding sequence is TGTGCCAGCAGTTGGGACAGGGGAAGTAATGAGCAGTTCTTC. This chain uses TRBV27 with TRBJ2-1; 10 nucleotides match TRBD1. The J segment lost 7 bases and the V segment lost 4 bases, leaving 4 bases of the junction unmatched. The CDR3 runs to 14 residues. Germline CDR1 MNHEY, CDR2 SMNVEV (reference sequence).

This clone was picked up a small number of times. The chain couples TRBV7-9 to TRBJ1-1; D perhaps matches TRBD1 (5 bases). Looked up from germline, CDR1 is SEHNR and CDR2 is FQNEAQ (reference sequence). Trimming stripped 5 bases from V and 4 bases from J, with 20 bases between. The CDR3 runs to 16 residues. The CDR3 nucleotides read TGTGCCAGCAGCCCCGATACCTCGGGGGTGGGCACTGAAGCTTTCTTT. Its protein product is CASSPDTSGVGTEAFF. Supplemented by reference TRBV7-9 and TRBJ1-1, the full variable domain reads DTGVSQNPRHKITKRGQNVTFRCDPISEHNRLYWYRQTLGQGPEFLTYFQNEAQLEKSRLLSDRFSAERPKGSFSTLEIQRTEQGDSAMYLCASSPDTSGVGTEAFFGQGTRLTVV.

The J gene is TRBJ2-7, the V gene TRBV5-1, with D perhaps matching TRBD2 (5 bases). The CDR3 is made up of 16 amino acids. V gave up 1 base and J gave up 0 bases, with 14 bases separating them. Per the germline V gene, CDR1 is SGHRS and CDR2 is YFSETQ. This CDR3 is CASSLMAGRRSYEQYF. The CDR3 region has the DNA TGCGCCAGCAGCTTGATGGCGGGCAGACGCTCCTACGAGCAGTACTTC.

The rearrangement links TRBV11-3 to TRBJ2-6; 9 bases match TRBD1. Unmatched junction bases numbered 10, after V lost 5 bases and J lost 2 bases. The CDR3 extends over 18 amino acids. Germline V gene data show CDR1 as SGHNT and CDR2 as YENEEA. CDR3 sequence: CASSDNRGRWAGANVLTF. The DNA of the CDR3 is TGTGCCAGCAGCGACAACAGGGGGCGATGGGCTGGGGCCAACGTCCTGACTTTC.

V is TRBV7-9 and J is TRBJ2-3; 8 nucleotides agree with TRBD2. V was pared by 5 bases and J by 7 bases, with 11 bases of the junction left unmatched. The CDR3 extends over 15 amino acids. Per the germline V gene, CDR1 is SEHNR and CDR2 is FQNEAQ (reference sequence). CDR3 nucleotide sequence: TGTGCCAGCAGCCCACCAAGCGGGAGTACTAATACGCAGTATTTT. Translating gives CASSPPSGSTNTQYF.